This T cell receptor beta chain comes out of a study of response to subunit inactivated influenza vaccine. This clonotype was picked up many times. Its antigen is not known. Germline CDR1 is SEHNR and CDR2 is FQNEAQ (reference sequence). With 6 bases removed from V and 1 base from J, the gap between germline ends came to 12 bases. This CDR3 comprises 15 residues. TCRdb re-derived calls from the RT-PCR reads in MiXCR, one entry per CDR3 protein. The table lists about 780,000 distinct CDR3 sequences, 18% of them singletons. Study outcomes and limitations: Authors suggested few new T cells are recruited by each seasonal influenza vaccination.

The V gene is TRBV7-9, the J gene TRBJ2-2; possibly TRBD1 for D (6 bases). Specimen: PBMCs from blood, collected around 5 days after vaccination. The origin of this receptor is a man aged 50 or older who received an inactivated influenza vaccine. CDR3 nucleotides: TGTGCCAGCAGTTCGGACAGAAGGAACACCGGGGAGCTGTTTTTT. Amino acids: CASSSDRRNTGELFF.